This T cell receptor beta chain was sequenced during a study of blood T cell repertoires in COVID-19. At the level of the study: PBMCs, B-cell-depleted T cells, or T cells were the source of the cDNA or gDNA that made up the material.

The Seattle site enrolled patients during active infection and followed them longitudinally. CDR1 and CDR2 from the germline V gene are PRHDT and FYEKMQ (reference sequence). This CDR3 contains 14 residues. V was clipped by 2 bases and J by 4 bases, with 11 bases between them. Original methodology: Reference gene primer amplification gave nucleated cell count estimates. Sequencing was performed with immunoSEQ multiplex PCR; in TCRdb, only in-frame clones are kept and a portion is missing. Clonal size and the V and J genes are those of that table, whereas D and trimming came from the DNA. The sample has some 94,000 clones, 87% seen once.

This clonotype originated in a woman in her sixties with COVID-19, enrolled during active disease. The genes are TRBV13 and TRBJ1-2; D remains ambiguous. The source material was peripheral blood. CDR3 amino acids: CASSLLLTAYGYTF. The CDR3 coding sequence is TGTGCCAGCAGCTTACTTCTAACAGCCTATGGCTACACCTTC.